The source of this TCR beta chain is a study of vaccination and CD4 T cells after COVID-19. Background on the study: A median of around 70 days (range 14 to 241) separated dose two from the taking of post-vaccine samples. Study findings and constraints: It was observed that, in convalescent patients, a median around 88% of reactive clones arose only post-vaccination.

The Oncomine TCR Beta short-read assay sequenced DNA from cultured CD4+ T cells. Genomic DNA was extracted from cultured CD4+ T cells. Using its own MiXCR run on the PCR reads, TCRdb lists one record per CDR3 protein. The sample carries tens of thousands of distinct CDR3 sequences, 49% recorded once. This clonotype appeared a few times. Antigen specificity is unknown. The treatment was: approximately 10-day PBMC culture with coronavirus spike peptide pools or control peptides (ViraFEST assay). This CDR3 has 15 amino acids. The germline V gene encodes CDR1 MDHEN and CDR2 SYDVKM. V lost 3 bases and J lost 5, with 16 bases in between.

The TCR originated in a human donor who had recovered from COVID-19. The chain uses TRBV28 and TRBJ1-2; D gene ambiguous. Sample: CD4+ T cells from blood, cultured in vitro. CDR3 amino acids: CASSLRRTALYGYTF. In DNA form, the CDR3 reads TGTGCCAGCAGTTTGCGCAGGACTGCTTTATATGGCTACACCTTC.